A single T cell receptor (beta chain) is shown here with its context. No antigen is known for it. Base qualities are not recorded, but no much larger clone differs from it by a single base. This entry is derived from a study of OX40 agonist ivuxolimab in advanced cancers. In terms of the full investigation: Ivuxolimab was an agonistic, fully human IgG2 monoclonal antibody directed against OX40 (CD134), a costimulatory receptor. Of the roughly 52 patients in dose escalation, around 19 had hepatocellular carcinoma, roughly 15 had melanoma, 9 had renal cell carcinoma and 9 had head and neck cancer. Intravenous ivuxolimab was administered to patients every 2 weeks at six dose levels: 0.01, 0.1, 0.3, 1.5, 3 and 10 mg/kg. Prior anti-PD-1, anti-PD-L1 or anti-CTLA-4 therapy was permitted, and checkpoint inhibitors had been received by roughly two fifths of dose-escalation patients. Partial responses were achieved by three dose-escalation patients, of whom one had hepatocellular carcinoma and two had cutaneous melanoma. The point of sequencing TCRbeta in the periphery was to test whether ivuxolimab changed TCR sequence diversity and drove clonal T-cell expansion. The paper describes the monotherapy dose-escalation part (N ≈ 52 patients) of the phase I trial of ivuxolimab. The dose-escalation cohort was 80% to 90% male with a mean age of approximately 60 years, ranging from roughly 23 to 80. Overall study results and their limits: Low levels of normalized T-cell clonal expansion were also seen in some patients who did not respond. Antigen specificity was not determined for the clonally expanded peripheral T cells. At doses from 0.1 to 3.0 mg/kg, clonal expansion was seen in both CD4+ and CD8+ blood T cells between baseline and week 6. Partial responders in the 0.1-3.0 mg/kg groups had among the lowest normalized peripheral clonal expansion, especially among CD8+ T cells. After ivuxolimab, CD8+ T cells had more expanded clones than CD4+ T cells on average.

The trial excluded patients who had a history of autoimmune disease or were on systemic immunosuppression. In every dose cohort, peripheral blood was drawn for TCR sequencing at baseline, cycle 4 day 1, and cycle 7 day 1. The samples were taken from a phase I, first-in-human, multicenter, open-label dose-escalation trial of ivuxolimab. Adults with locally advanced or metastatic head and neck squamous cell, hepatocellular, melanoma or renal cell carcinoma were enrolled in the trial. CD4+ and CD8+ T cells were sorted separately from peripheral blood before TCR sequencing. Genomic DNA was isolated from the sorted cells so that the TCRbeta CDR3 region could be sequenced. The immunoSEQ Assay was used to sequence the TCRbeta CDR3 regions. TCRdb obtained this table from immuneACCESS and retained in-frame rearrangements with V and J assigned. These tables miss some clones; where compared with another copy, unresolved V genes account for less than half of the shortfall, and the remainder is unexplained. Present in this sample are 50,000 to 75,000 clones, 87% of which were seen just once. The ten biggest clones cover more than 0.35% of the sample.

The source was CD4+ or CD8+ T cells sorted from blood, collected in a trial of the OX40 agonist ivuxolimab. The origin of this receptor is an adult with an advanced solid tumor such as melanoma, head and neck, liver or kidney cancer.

The CDR3 sequence is CASHDSTFSPLHF. The DNA sequence is given as TGTGCCAGTCACGACAGTACCTTTTCACCCCTCCACTTT. The sequence links TRBV6-5 to TRBJ1-6; a tentative D match to TRBD1 spans 5 bases. From the germline V gene, CDR1 is MNHEY and CDR2 is SVGAGI. V loses 9 bases of germline sequence and J loses 9 bases, and the interval between the two ends is 15 bases. Its CDR3 holds 13 amino acids, cysteine through phenylalanine. The CDR3 DNA has 39 bases and is translated from base 1.